A selection of T cell receptor beta chains follows, all from one sample in a study of T cell responses to AZD1222 COVID-19 vaccine. TCRdb's table, derived via immunoSEQ multiplex PCR, lists solely in-frame clones and lacks some. The data show 69,000 or so clones, nearly 90% seen once. The sequences come from peripheral blood, collected 28 days after the second AZD1222 dose. All receptors come from an adult who received the AZD1222 COVID-19 vaccine. Each CDR3 is given with its conserved first and last residue. A D gene is named only where the DNA matches it firmly. A clone size is listed for some rows: how often the clone was seen (once, few, many), or a class if it is expanded.

clone_size j_call d_call v_call cdr3_aa cdr3_nt
NA TRBJ2-3 TRBD2 TRBV7-2 CASSPETSGREYF TGTGCCAGCAGCCCCGAGACTAGCGGGAGGGAGTATTTT
NA TRBJ1-1 NA TRBV11-2 CASSLGTWNTEAFF TGTGCCAGCAGCTTAGGTACGTGGAACACTGAAGCTTTCTTT
once TRBJ2-1 TRBD2 TRBV5-1 CASSLRTSGSGEQFF TGCGCCAGCAGCTTGAGGACTAGCGGCTCGGGTGAGCAGTTCTTC
NA TRBJ1-2 NA TRBV19 CASTSHRLEGYGYTF TGTGCCAGTACCTCACACCGTTTGGAGGGCTATGGCTACACCTTC
NA TRBJ2-3 NA TRBV29-1 CSVDSRSTDTQYF TGCAGCGTTGATAGCAGGAGCACAGATACGCAGTATTTT
NA TRBJ1-1 NA TRBV19 CASSTSSNTEAFF TGTGCCAGTTCCACCTCCTCGAACACTGAAGCTTTCTTT
once TRBJ2-1 NA TRBV6-5 CASTLTTSSYNEQFF TGTGCCAGCACTTTGACAACCAGCTCCTACAATGAGCAGTTCTTC
NA TRBJ1-4 TRBD1 TRBV19 CASSPTGETQKLFF TGTGCCAGTAGTCCCACAGGGGAGACGCAAAAACTGTTTTTT
NA TRBJ2-7 NA TRBV18 CASSSGSRTYEQYF TGTGCCAGCTCATCCGGATCTAGGACCTACGAGCAGTACTTC
NA TRBJ1-1 NA TRBV4-2 CASSQEWLMNTEAFF TGTGCCAGCAGCCAAGAATGGTTAATGAACACTGAAGCTTTCTTT
NA TRBJ2-5 TRBD1 TRBV5-1 CASSFPGQGETQYF TGCGCCAGCAGCTTTCCGGGACAGGGAGAGACCCAGTACTTC
NA TRBJ1-1 TRBD1 TRBV6-5 CASRGRDSTEAFF TGTGCCAGCAGGGGCCGGGACAGCACTGAAGCTTTCTTT
NA TRBJ1-4 NA TRBV12-5 CASGLLEGWGLTNEKLFF TGTGCTAGTGGTTTGCTAGAGGGCTGGGGCTTGACTAATGAAAAACTGTTTTTT
NA TRBJ1-2 NA TRBV19 CATTGSTNYGYTF TGTGCCACCACAGGGAGTACTAACTATGGCTACACCTTC
once TRBJ1-4 NA TRBV19 CASSRQGGLVDEKLFF TGTGCCAGTTCAAGGCAGGGAGGGCTTGTGGACGAAAAACTGTTTTTT
NA TRBJ1-5 TRBD1 TRBV18 CASSPQGVRNQPQHF TGTGCCAGCTCACCTCAGGGGGTAAGAAATCAGCCCCAGCATTTT
NA TRBJ1-3 TRBD1 TRBV4-1 CASSHEGQDIGNTIYF TGCGCCAGCAGCCATGAAGGACAGGACATCGGAAACACCATATATTTT
NA TRBJ1-1 TRBD1 TRBV18 CASSKTGTVNTEAFF TGTGCCAGCTCAAAAACCGGGACAGTGAACACTGAAGCTTTCTTT
NA TRBJ2-5 NA TRBV6-5 CASSYSTGSRQETQYF TGTGCCAGCAGTTACTCGACCGGATCACGCCAAGAGACCCAGTACTTC
once TRBJ2-2 NA TRBV5-1 CASSLSRGSSTGELFF TGCGCCAGCAGCTTGTCTCGGGGGTCGAGCACCGGGGAGCTGTTTTTT
once TRBJ2-2 NA TRBV7-2 CASSLVGGGGPLTGELFF TGTGCCAGCAGCTTAGTGGGCGGGGGCGGGCCCCTAACCGGGGAGCTGTTTTTT
NA TRBJ2-5 NA TRBV6-5 CASSPRYQETQYF TGTGCCAGCAGTCCCCGGTACCAAGAGACCCAGTACTTC
once TRBJ2-7 NA TRBV6-5 CASLNGATYEQYF TGTGCCAGCCTCAACGGGGCGACCTACGAGCAGTACTTC
NA TRBJ1-2 NA TRBV18 CASSPTTREDGYTF TGTGCCAGCTCACCCACTACAAGGGAGGATGGCTACACCTTC
NA TRBJ2-2 NA TRBV3-1/TRBV3-2 CASSQTPPRELAGELFF TGTGCCAGCAGCCAAACTCCTCCCAGGGAGCTGGCCGGGGAGCTGTTTTTT
once TRBJ1-1 NA TRBV7-8 CASSFLGAGDTEAFF TGTGCCAGCAGCTTTTTGGGGGCGGGGGACACTGAAGCTTTCTTT
NA TRBJ2-1 TRBD2 TRBV7-2 CASSLSLPLAGGPHEQFF TGTGCCAGCAGCCTCTCCCTGCCCCTAGCGGGAGGGCCCCATGAGCAGTTCTTC
NA TRBJ2-1 TRBD2 TRBV3-1/TRBV3-2 CASSQDWSSGRSNNEQFF TGTGCCAGCAGCCAAGATTGGTCTAGCGGGAGGTCCAACAATGAGCAGTTCTTC
NA TRBJ1-2 TRBD1 TRBV27 CASSVGPRTGGRYGYTF TGTGCCAGCAGTGTTGGGCCCCGGACAGGGGGAAGGTATGGCTACACCTTC
few TRBJ1-2 TRBD1 TRBV27 CASSPGTGVYITSGYTF TGTGCCAGCAGTCCAGGGACAGGGGTCTATATTACGAGTGGCTACACCTTC
NA TRBJ2-1 NA TRBV12-5 CASGLGRDQKGNEQFF TGTGCTAGTGGTTTGGGCCGGGACCAAAAAGGCAATGAGCAGTTCTTC